The text below deals with one TCR beta chain. CDR1 and CDR2 from the germline V gene are LNHDA and SQIVND (reference sequence). CDR3 size: 15 residues. Trimming stripped 2 bases from V and 1 base from J, with 10 bases between. The sample originates from a study of blood T cell repertoires in COVID-19. The wider study: Researchers got acute and convalescent COVID-19 samples from the United States, Italy and Spain. Nucleic acid was either cDNA or gDNA, and it came from T cells, B-cell-depleted T cells, or PBMCs.

Authors' methods: Nucleated cell counts were estimated from reference gene primer amplification. Profiled with immunoSEQ multiplex PCR; TCRdb holds only in-frame clones, not every one. V, J and clone size were drawn from that table, and D and trimming were deduced from the DNA. The data hold some 20,000 clones, with around 87% observed a single time. The chain joins TRBV19 to TRBJ2-3, with D unclear. The clonotype was recovered from a human donor in a cohort sampled during active COVID-19. The sequencing input was peripheral blood. CDR3 amino acids: CASSIFQSGTDTQYF. CDR3 in DNA: TGTGCCAGTAGTATATTCCAGAGCGGCACAGATACGCAGTATTTT.